This record concerns one T cell receptor (beta chain) sequence. The CDR3 totals 13 residues. The germline V gene has CDR1 SQVTM and CDR2 ANQGSEA. Losses at the gene ends were 8 bases for V and 3 bases for J; bases not matched to a gene: 6. By flow cytometry, patients selected for sequencing had shown an expansion of CD8+CD57+ cells. Using genomic DNA as the template, TCR beta VDJ and CDR3 profiling was carried out. Each CDR3 protein is one row after TCRdb ran MiXCR on the reads. Of over 150,000 distinct CDR3 sequences in the sample, roughly half were seen once. The data stem from a study of CD8+CD57+ T cells in acquired aplastic anemia.

This sequence was found in a human donor with aplastic anemia. V gene TRBV29-1 combines with J gene TRBJ2-7; 11 nucleotides match TRBD1. The specimen was sorted CD4+, CD8+, or CD8+CD57+ T cells (not recorded which) from PBMCs. CDR3: CSLGQGAFYEQYF. CDR3 DNA sequence: TGCAGCTTAGGACAGGGGGCTTTCTACGAGCAGTACTTC.